This T cell receptor (beta chain) is drawn from a study of cytomegalovirus exposure and HLA in healthy donors. The study's findings and limits: There were reportedly fewer N-insertions in an Asian-associated ancestry cluster than the roughly 700-donor mean, in a later analysis. For cytomegalovirus status, the classifier reportedly gave diagnoses with high specificity and sensitivity.

Both 60 Vbeta primers and 13 Jbeta primers went into the PCR. Sequenced by immunoSEQ multiplex PCR; TCRdb stores in-frame clones only, minus some. The sample has approximately 140,000 clones; 70% to 85% are singletons. Note on this clone: Its antigen remains unidentified.

Germline-derived CDR1 and CDR2 are KGHSH and LQKENI. The V segment lost 3 bases and the J segment 3 bases; nucleotides outside the gene matches: 6. The CDR3 length is 15 residues. V gene TRBV18 combines with J gene TRBJ2-7; 9 bases agree with TRBD2. This clonotype was obtained from a male donor in good health and CMV-seronegative. Sequenced material: PBMCs. CDR3 in DNA: TGTGCCAGCTCACCCGGGTCTAGCGGGGTCTACGAGCAGTACTTC. Translation gives CASSPGSSGVYEQYF.